This T cell receptor beta chain derives from a study of OX40 agonist ivuxolimab in advanced cancers. Whole-study context: Prior checkpoint blockade (anti-PD-1, anti-PD-L1 or anti-CTLA-4) was permitted; around 39% had it.

V gave up 2 bases and J gave up 0 bases, with 4 bases separating them. The CDR3 consists of 14 residues. CDR1 and CDR2 (germline): MRHNA, SNTAGT. Libraries were prepared by immunoSEQ multiplex PCR; TCRdb keeps only in-frame clonotypes and omits some of them. The sample contains 50,000 to 70,000 clones, about 87% of which appear only once. Study-wide results and limits: Low normalized T-cell clonal expansion also characterized some of the nonresponders.

With regard to this clone: Its antigen is unknown.

The rearrangement links TRBV6-4 to TRBJ2-2, with no clear D. The origin of this receptor is an adult with an advanced solid tumor such as melanoma, head and neck, liver or kidney cancer. The sequenced sample was CD4+ or CD8+ T cells sorted from blood, obtained in a trial of the OX40 agonist ivuxolimab. CDR3 DNA: TGTGCCAGCAGTGACAGACCGAACACCGGGGAGCTGTTTTTT. Protein: CASSDRPNTGELFF.